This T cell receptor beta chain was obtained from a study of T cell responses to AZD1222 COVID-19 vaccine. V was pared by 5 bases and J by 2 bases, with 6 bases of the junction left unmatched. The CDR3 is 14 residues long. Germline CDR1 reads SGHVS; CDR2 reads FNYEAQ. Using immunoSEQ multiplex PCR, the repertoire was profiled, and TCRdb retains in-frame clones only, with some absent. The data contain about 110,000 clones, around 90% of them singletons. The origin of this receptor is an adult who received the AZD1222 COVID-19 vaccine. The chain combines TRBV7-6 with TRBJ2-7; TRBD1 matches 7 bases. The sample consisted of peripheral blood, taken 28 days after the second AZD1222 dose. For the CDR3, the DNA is TGTGCCAGCAGCCACTCACAGGGGCCCTACGAGCAGTACTTC. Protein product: CASSHSQGPYEQYF.